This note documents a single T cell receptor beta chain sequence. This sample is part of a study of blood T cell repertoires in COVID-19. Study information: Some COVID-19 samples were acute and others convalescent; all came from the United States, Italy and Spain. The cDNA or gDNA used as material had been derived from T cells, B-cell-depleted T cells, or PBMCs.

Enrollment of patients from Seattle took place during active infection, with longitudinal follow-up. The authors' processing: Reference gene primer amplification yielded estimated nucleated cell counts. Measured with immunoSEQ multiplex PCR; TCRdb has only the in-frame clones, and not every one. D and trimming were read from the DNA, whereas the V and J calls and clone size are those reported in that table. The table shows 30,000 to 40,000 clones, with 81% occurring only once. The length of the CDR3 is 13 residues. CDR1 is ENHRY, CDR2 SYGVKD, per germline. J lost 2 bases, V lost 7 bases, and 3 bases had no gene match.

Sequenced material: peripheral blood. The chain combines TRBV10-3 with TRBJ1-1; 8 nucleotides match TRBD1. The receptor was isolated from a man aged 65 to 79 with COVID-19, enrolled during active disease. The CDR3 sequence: CAITGQGNTEAFF. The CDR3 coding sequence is TGTGCCATCACCGGACAGGGCAACACTGAAGCTTTCTTT.